This T cell receptor (beta chain) was documented in a study of blood T cell repertoires in COVID-19. Study-wide background: The samples span acute and convalescent COVID-19 from the United States, Italy and Spain. Sources were T cells, B-cell-depleted T cells, or PBMCs; the material itself was cDNA or gDNA.

This CDR3 has 15 residues. Trimming removed 3 bases from V and 2 bases from J; junction bases left unmatched: 9. Germline-derived CDR1 and CDR2 are GTSNPN and SVGIG (reference sequence). Original handling: The assay estimated nucleated cells by amplifying reference gene primers. Data came from immunoSEQ multiplex PCR; TCRdb stores just in-frame clones and leaves some out. The DNA was the basis for D and trimming; V, J and clone size are from that table. This table holds 300,000 or so clones, approximately 89% found once. Sequenced sample: peripheral blood. The clonotype originates from a woman aged 25 to 45 with COVID-19, enrolled during active disease. The chain is built from TRBV30 and TRBJ2-7; the match to TRBD1 covers 8 bases. CDR3 nucleotide sequence: TGTGCCTGGAGAAGTACCGGGACAGGAGCCTACGAGCAGTACTTC. It specifies CAWRSTGTGAYEQYF.